This T cell receptor (beta chain) was obtained from a study of T cell responses to AZD1222 COVID-19 vaccine. Looked up from germline, CDR1 is LNHDA and CDR2 is SQIVND (reference sequence). The CDR3 sequence is 14 residues long. V shed 3 bases and J shed 4 bases, with 12 bases lying between them. Clones were read by immunoSEQ multiplex PCR, and TCRdb kept only the in-frame ones, dropping some. Of 100,000 to 130,000 clones listed, 70% to 90% are singletons. This TCR derives from an adult who received the AZD1222 COVID-19 vaccine. The source material was peripheral blood, sampled 28 days after the second AZD1222 dose. This sequence joins TRBV19 and TRBJ1-1; tentatively, D is TRBD1 (5 bases). Here the CDR3 reads CASSIGGSSTEAFF. CDR3 bases: TGTGCCAGTAGTATCGGGGGTTCCAGCACTGAAGCTTTCTTT.